Listed below are T cell receptor beta chains from one sample, sequenced in a study of T cells in localized non-small cell lung cancer. Assay used: immunoSEQ multiplex PCR; TCRdb lists only in-frame clones, some missing. Seen here are about 83,000 clones, 70% to 90% observed once, and the top ten hold 7.5% to 10%. The sequencing used peripheral blood, collected before any cancer treatment. These receptors were taken from a female donor older than 55 with stage I lung adenocarcinoma. The CDR3 runs from the conserved cysteine through the conserved F or W. Each record gives: V gene, J gene, D gene, CDR3 length, clone size, CDR3 protein, CDR3 DNA. A D gene is named only where the DNA matches it firmly. Some rows mark clone size as missing; the rest say once, few, many or name a class of expanded clone.

TRBV2	TRBJ1-2	-	12	few	CASTEVVYGYTF	TGTGCCAGCACCGAGGTGGTTTATGGCTACACCTTC
TRBV14	TRBJ2-7	TRBD1	15	-	CASSQEQGGSYEQYF	TGTGCCAGCAGCCAAGAACAGGGGGGCTCCTACGAGCAGTACTTC
TRBV6-5	TRBJ1-1	-	14	-	CASRHQASNTEAFF	TGTGCCAGCAGACATCAGGCGAGTAACACTGAAGCTTTCTTT
TRBV11-2	TRBJ1-2	-	13	-	CASSTGRNYGYTF	TGTGCCAGCAGCACGGGACGGAACTATGGCTACACCTTC
TRBV6-5	TRBJ2-2	TRBD2	13	-	CAKAGSNTGELFF	TGTGCCAAAGCGGGGTCGAACACCGGGGAGCTGTTTTTT
TRBV19	TRBJ1-5	-	16	-	CASSIVGGVSNQPQHF	TGTGCCAGTAGTATAGTGGGCGGGGTCAGCAATCAGCCCCAGCATTTT
TRBV4-3	TRBJ1-2	-	14	-	CASSQDLAESGYTF	TGCGCCAGCAGCCAAGATTTGGCGGAATCTGGCTACACCTTC
TRBV10-3	TRBJ1-5	-	16	-	CAISDPDSTSNQPQHF	TGTGCCATCAGTGACCCAGACTCCACTAGCAATCAGCCCCAGCATTTT
TRBV19	TRBJ2-7	TRBD1	14	-	CASSQRTGRYEQYF	TGTGCCAGTAGTCAAAGGACAGGGAGGTACGAGCAGTACTTC
TRBV10-2	TRBJ1-1	TRBD1	14	few	CASSEQGARSEAFF	TGCGCCAGCAGTGAACAGGGGGCGCGGTCTGAAGCTTTCTTT
TRBV30	TRBJ2-7	-	12	-	CASNQGGYEQYF	TGTGCCTCCAATCAGGGGGGCTACGAGCAGTACTTC
TRBV7-9	TRBJ2-1	TRBD1	14	-	CASSLHRQGSEQFF	TGTGCCAGCAGCTTACATAGACAGGGCTCTGAACAGTTCTTC
TRBV18	TRBJ1-1	-	12	-	CASSNLNTEAFF	TGTGCCAGCTCGAACCTGAACACTGAAGCTTTCTTT
TRBV7-2	TRBJ2-2	TRBD2	16	-	CASSLGPSGVTGELFF	TGTGCCAGCAGCTTAGGGCCTAGCGGGGTCACCGGGGAGCTGTTTTTT
TRBV7-9	TRBJ2-1	-	13	-	CASSVSTYNEQFF	TGTGCCAGCAGCGTCAGTACCTACAATGAGCAGTTCTTC
TRBV6-1	TRBJ1-1	-	14	-	CASRPVGRGTEAFF	TGTGCCAGCAGGCCCGTAGGCAGGGGCACTGAAGCTTTCTTT
TRBV19	TRBJ1-1	TRBD1	15	-	CASSIGRGGDTEAFF	TGTGCCAGTAGTATAGGCAGGGGGGGAGACACTGAAGCTTTCTTT
TRBV19	TRBJ1-1	-	13	-	CASTRGMNTEAFF	TGTGCCAGTACTAGGGGAATGAACACTGAAGCTTTCTTT
TRBV5-6	TRBJ1-3	-	16	few	CASSAEDQGRGNTIYF	TGTGCCAGCTCCGCCGAGGACCAGGGGCGCGGAAACACCATATATTTT
TRBV15	TRBJ1-1	TRBD1	14	-	CATSIGQVATEAFF	TGTGCCACCAGCATTGGACAGGTGGCCACTGAAGCTTTCTTT
TRBV7-3	TRBJ2-7	-	14	-	CASSLTAGPYEQYF	TGTGCCAGCAGCTTAACGGCGGGCCCCTACGAGCAGTACTTC
TRBV23-1	TRBJ2-3	TRBD1	17	-	CASMNVRDSHHTDTQYF	TGCGCCAGCATGAACGTCCGGGACAGCCATCACACAGATACGCAGTATTTT
TRBV18	TRBJ1-1	-	12	once	CASSPTQTEAFF	TGTGCCAGCTCACCAACCCAGACAGAAGCTTTCTTT
TRBV4-1	TRBJ2-1	-	15	-	CASSPRIVEYNEQFF	TGCGCCAGCAGCCCGAGAATAGTTGAATACAATGAGCAGTTCTTC
TRBV5-1	TRBJ2-1	TRBD2	15	-	CASSIAGNSYNEQFF	TGCGCCAGCTCCATAGCGGGAAATTCCTACAATGAGCAGTTCTTC
TRBV7-9	TRBJ1-2	-	16	-	CASSLGPVVTAYGYTF	TGTGCCAGCAGCTTGGGACCCGTAGTCACAGCCTATGGCTACACCTTC
TRBV30	TRBJ1-3	-	15	-	CAWARDSTSGNTIYF	TGTGCCTGGGCTAGAGACAGTACCTCTGGAAACACCATATATTTT
TRBV9	TRBJ1-5	-	14	many	CASSESGGAQPQHF	TGTGCCAGCAGCGAGTCCGGAGGGGCTCAGCCCCAGCATTTT
TRBV28	TRBJ1-5	-	13	-	CASSSAGTQPQHF	TGTGCCAGCAGCTCCGCGGGTACTCAGCCCCAGCATTTT
TRBV2	TRBJ1-1	-	15	-	CASSDESWSGTEAFF	TGTGCCAGCAGTGATGAGTCTTGGTCGGGCACTGAAGCTTTCTTT
TRBV28	TRBJ1-2	-	12	few	CASSFGSAGYTF	TGTGCCAGCAGTTTCGGCTCAGCGGGCTACACCTTC
TRBV5-1	TRBJ1-1	-	14	-	CASFSTGANTEAFF	TGCGCCAGCTTCTCTACCGGAGCGAACACTGAAGCTTTCTTT
TRBV5-4	TRBJ1-2	TRBD1	16	-	CASRPRDRGRGYGYTF	TGTGCCAGCAGACCCCGGGACAGGGGGCGAGGCTATGGCTACACCTTC
TRBV11-2	TRBJ1-1	-	13	-	CASGRGAGAEAFF	TGTGCCAGCGGCCGGGGGGCAGGGGCTGAAGCTTTCTTT
TRBV6-5	TRBJ1-1	-	13	-	CASSQRRNTEAFF	TGTGCCAGCAGTCAACGACGGAACACTGAAGCTTTCTTT
TRBV4-1	TRBJ2-5	TRBD2	15	-	CASSQGLAARETQYF	TGCGCCAGCAGCCAGGGACTAGCGGCCCGGGAGACCCAGTACTTC
TRBV7-3	TRBJ2-1	TRBD2	16	-	CASSLRAGGKLNEQFF	TGTGCCAGCAGCTTACGGGCGGGAGGAAAATTAAATGAGCAGTTCTTC
TRBV7-9	TRBJ2-7	-	12	-	CASSSSRGEQYF	TGTGCCAGCAGCTCGTCGAGGGGCGAGCAGTACTTC
TRBV4-3	TRBJ1-5	TRBD1	16	-	CASSLGAGQGNQPQHF	TGCGCCAGCAGCTTAGGGGCGGGACAGGGTAACCAGCCCCAGCATTTT
TRBV30	TRBJ2-5	TRBD2	15	-	CAWSRAGGKTETQYF	TGTGCCTGGAGCCGAGCGGGAGGTAAAACGGAGACCCAGTACTTC
TRBV7-2	TRBJ2-7	-	13	-	CASSWTASYEQYF	TGTGCCAGCAGCTGGACGGCCTCCTACGAGCAGTACTTC
TRBV4-2	TRBJ1-2	-	16	-	CASSQEGGRGTHGYTF	TGTGCCAGCAGCCAAGAGGGGGGTAGGGGAACCCATGGCTACACCTTC
TRBV19	TRBJ2-3	-	15	once	CASSIRGSYTDTQYF	TGTGCCAGTAGTATAAGGGGGTCCTACACAGATACGCAGTATTTT
TRBV5-4	TRBJ2-3	-	12	-	CASSRPADTQYF	TGTGCCAGCAGCCGCCCCGCAGATACGCAGTATTTT
TRBV4-1	TRBJ2-1	TRBD2	15	-	CASSQVGGGYNEQFF	TGCGCCAGCAGCCAAGTGGGGGGAGGGTACAATGAGCAGTTCTTC
TRBV6-1	TRBJ1-5	-	14	-	CATTRTGFNQPQHF	TGTGCCACCACGAGAACAGGGTTTAATCAGCCCCAGCATTTT
TRBV6-1	TRBJ2-4	-	16	-	CASSDRTELAKNIQYF	TGTGCCAGCAGTGACCGAACAGAACTAGCCAAAAACATTCAGTACTTC
TRBV5-6	TRBJ1-3	-	15	-	CASSPLRASGNTIYF	TGTGCCAGCAGCCCCTTGCGGGCCTCTGGAAACACCATATATTTT
TRBV28	TRBJ1-4	-	13	-	CASYDRNNEKLFF	TGTGCCAGCTACGACAGGAACAATGAAAAACTGTTTTTT
TRBV7-3	TRBJ2-1	TRBD2	16	-	CASSSSAGPSYNEQFF	TGTGCCAGCAGCTCGTCAGCGGGACCCTCCTACAATGAGCAGTTCTTC